This TCR beta chain appears in the sequencing data of a study of blood T cells in healthy people across ages. Study context: Using template switching, researchers captured about one barcoded beta molecule for each two T cells.

The CDR3 is made up of 14 amino acids. Together with a sample-barcoded 5' primer, a J-beta primer mix was included in a second PCR lasting about 7 to 11 cycles. Each cDNA was tagged by a template-switch adaptor containing 12 random nucleotides. Each CDR3 protein is one row after TCRdb ran MiXCR on the 5' RACE reads. Among over 1,300,000 distinct CDR3 sequences listed, 55% to 75% were seen once. This clonotype came up many times. Sequenced material: blood. The chain is built from TRBV21-1 and TRBJ1-2; the D call of TRBD1 is as the table states it, not checked on the DNA. TRBV21-1 is a pseudogene locus. The source is a man aged 18 to 30 in good health. This chain's CDR3 is CATTARGTNYGYTF. CDR3 DNA sequence: TGTGCCACCACTGCACGGGGGACTAACTATGGCTACACCTTC.